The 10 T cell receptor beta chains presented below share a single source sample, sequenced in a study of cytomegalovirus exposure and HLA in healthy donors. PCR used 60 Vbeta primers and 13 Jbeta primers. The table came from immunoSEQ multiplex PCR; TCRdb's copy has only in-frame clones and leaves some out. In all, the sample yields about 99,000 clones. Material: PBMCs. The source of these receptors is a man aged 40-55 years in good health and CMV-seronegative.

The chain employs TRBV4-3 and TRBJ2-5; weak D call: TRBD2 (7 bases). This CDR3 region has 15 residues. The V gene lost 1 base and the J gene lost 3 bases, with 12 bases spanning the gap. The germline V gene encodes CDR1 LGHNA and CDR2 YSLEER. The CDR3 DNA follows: TGCGCCAGCAGCCAAGTGGGAGGGGGGAAAGAGACCCAGTACTTC. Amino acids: CASSQVGGGKETQYF.

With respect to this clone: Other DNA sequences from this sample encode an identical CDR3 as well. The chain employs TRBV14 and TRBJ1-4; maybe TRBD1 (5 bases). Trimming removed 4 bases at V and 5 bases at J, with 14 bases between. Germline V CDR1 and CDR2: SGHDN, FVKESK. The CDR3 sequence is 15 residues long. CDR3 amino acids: CASSLGRGGNEKLFF. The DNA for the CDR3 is TGTGCCAGCAGCCTCGGACGGGGGGGAAATGAAAAACTGTTTTTT.

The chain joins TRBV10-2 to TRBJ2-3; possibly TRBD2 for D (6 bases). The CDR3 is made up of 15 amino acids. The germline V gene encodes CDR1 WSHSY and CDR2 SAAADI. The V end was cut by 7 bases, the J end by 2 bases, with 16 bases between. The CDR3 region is CASKTTGTYTDTQYF. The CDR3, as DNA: TGCGCCAGCAAAACCACCGGGACTTACACAGATACGCAGTATTTT.

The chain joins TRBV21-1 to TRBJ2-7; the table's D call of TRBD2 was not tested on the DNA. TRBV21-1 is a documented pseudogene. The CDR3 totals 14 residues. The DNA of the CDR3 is TGTGCCAGCAGCCCCATTTCGGGGGAGCACGAGCAGTACTTC. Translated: CASSPISGEHEQYF.

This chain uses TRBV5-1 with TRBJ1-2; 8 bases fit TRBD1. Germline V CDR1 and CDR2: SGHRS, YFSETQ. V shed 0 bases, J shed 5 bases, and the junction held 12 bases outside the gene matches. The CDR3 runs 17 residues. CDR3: CASSLATTGGGSYGYTF. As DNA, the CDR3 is TGCGCCAGCAGCTTGGCCACCACAGGGGGGGGATCGTATGGCTACACCTTC.

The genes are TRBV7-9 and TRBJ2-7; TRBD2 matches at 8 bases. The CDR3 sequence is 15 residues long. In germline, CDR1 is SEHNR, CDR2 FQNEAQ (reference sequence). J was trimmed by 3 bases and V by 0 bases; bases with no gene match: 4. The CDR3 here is CASSLAAGGDYEQYF. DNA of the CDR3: TGTGCCAGCAGCTTAGCGGCGGGGGGAGACTACGAGCAGTACTTC.

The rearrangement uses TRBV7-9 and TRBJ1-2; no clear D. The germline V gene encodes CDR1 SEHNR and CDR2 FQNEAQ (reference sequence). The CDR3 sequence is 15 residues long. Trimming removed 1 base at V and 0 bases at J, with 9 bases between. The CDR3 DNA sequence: TGTGCCAGCAGCTTAGGCGAGGGCTCTAACTATGGCTACACCTTC. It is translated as CASSLGEGSNYGYTF.

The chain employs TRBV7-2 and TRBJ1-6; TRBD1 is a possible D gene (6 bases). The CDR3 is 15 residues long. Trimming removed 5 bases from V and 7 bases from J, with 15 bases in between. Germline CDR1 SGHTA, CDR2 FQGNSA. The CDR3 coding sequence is TGTGCCAGCAGCAGGGGGGGACCGAAGAATTCACCCCTCCACTTT. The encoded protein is CASSRGGPKNSPLHF.

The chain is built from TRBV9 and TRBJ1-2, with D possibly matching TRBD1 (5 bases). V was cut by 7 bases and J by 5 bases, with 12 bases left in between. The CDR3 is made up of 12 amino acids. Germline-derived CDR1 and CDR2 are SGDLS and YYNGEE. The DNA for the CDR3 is TGTGCCAGCTCGTCAGGGCGATATGGCTACACCTTC. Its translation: CASSSGRYGYTF.

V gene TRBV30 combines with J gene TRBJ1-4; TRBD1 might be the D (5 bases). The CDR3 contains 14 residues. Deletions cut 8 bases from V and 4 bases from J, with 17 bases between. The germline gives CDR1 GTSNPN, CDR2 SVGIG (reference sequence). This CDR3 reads CAGGEGSGNEKLFF. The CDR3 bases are TGTGCCGGGGGGGAAGGTTCGGGTAATGAAAAACTGTTTTTT.